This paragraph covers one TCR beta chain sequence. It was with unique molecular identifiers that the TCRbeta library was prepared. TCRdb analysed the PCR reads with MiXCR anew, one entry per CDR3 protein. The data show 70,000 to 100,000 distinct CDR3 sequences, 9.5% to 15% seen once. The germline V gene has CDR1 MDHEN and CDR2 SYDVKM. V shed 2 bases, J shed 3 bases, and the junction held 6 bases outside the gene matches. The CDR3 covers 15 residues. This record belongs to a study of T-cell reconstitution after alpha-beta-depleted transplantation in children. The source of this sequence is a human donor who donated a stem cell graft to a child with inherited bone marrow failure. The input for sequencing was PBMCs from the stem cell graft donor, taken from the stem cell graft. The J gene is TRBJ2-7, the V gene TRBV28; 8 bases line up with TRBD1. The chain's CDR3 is CASSLPRTGSYEQYF. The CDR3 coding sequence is TGTGCCAGCAGTTTACCCCGGACAGGGAGCTACGAGCAGTACTTC.